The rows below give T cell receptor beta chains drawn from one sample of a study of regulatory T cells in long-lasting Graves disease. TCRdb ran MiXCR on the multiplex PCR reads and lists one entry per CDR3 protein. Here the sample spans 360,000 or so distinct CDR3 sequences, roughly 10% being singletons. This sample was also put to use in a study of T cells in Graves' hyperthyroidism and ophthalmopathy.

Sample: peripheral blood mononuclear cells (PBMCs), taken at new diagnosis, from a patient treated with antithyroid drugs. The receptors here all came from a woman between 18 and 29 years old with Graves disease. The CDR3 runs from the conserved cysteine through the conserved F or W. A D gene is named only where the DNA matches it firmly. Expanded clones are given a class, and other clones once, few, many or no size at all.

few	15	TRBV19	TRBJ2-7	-	CASGVPAGTRGEQYF	TGTGCCAGTGGGGTGCCAGCGGGTACCAGGGGCGAGCAGTACTTC
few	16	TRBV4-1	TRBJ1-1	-	CASSQVLGLGDTEAFF	TGCGCCAGCAGCCAAGTTCTCGGTCTGGGAGACACTGAAGCTTTCTTT
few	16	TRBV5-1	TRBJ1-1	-	CASSLAQAGVNTEAFF	TGCGCCAGCAGCTTGGCGCAGGCAGGAGTGAACACTGAAGCTTTCTTT
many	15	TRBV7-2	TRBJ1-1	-	CASSLDMVYGTEAFF	TGTGCCAGCAGCTTAGATATGGTATATGGCACTGAAGCTTTCTTT
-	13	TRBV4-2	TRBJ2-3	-	CASSQADLGTQYF	TGTGCCAGCAGCCAAGCGGACCTGGGTACGCAGTATTTT
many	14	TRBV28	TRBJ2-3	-	CASSLTPSTDTQYF	TGTGCCAGCAGTTTAACTCCCTCCACAGATACGCAGTATTTT
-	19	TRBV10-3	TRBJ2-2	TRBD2	CAISEPPPAGGFNTGELFF	TGTGCCATCAGTGAGCCACCCCCAGCGGGAGGGTTTAACACCGGGGAGCTGTTTTTT
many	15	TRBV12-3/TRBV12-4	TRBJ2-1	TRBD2	CASSFRLAGANEQFF	TGTGCCAGCAGTTTCCGGTTAGCGGGGGCCAATGAGCAGTTCTTC
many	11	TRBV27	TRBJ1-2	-	CASSQGYGYTF	TGTGCCAGCAGTCAGGGCTATGGCTACACCTTC
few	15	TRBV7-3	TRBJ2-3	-	CASSSESTTTDTQYF	TGTGCCAGCAGCTCTGAATCGACTACCACAGATACGCAGTATTTT
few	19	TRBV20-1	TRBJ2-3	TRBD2	CSARNFSPLAGSSTDTQYF	TGCAGTGCTAGAAACTTCTCCCCCCTAGCGGGGTCTAGCACAGATACGCAGTATTTT
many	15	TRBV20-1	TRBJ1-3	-	CSARSAANSGNTIYF	TGCAGTGCTAGGTCGGCGGCAAACTCTGGAAACACCATATATTTT
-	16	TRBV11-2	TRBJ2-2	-	CASILGGRERTGELLF	TGTGCCAGCATCCTAGGGGGGCGGGAGCGGACCGGGGAGCTGCTTTTT
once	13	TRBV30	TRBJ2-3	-	CAWSVQDTDTQYF	TGTGCCTGGAGTGTACAGGACACAGATACGCAGTATTTT
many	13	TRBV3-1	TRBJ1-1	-	CASSQGWGPGDFF	TGTGCCAGCAGCCAAGGGTGGGGTCCAGGGGATTTCTTT
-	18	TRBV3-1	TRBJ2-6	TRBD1	CASSVFGTGSSGANVLTF	TGTGCCAGCAGCGTTTTCGGGACAGGTTCTTCTGGGGCCAACGTCCTGACTTTC
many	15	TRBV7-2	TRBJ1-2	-	CASSPRGGTSYGYTF	TGTGCCAGCAGTCCTAGGGGGGGCACCTCCTATGGCTACACCTTC
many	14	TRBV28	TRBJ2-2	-	CASTRTANTGELFF	TGTGCCAGCACCCGGACAGCGAACACCGGGGAGCTGTTTTTT
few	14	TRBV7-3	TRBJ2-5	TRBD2	CASSPGGGQETRYF	TGTGCCAGCAGCCCTGGCGGGGGGCAAGAGACCCGGTACTTC
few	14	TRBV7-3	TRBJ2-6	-	CASSPNRGANVLTF	TGTGCCAGCAGCCCCAATAGGGGGGCCAACGTCCTGACTTTC
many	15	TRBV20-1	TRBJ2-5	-	CSAREGRAGRETQYF	TGCAGTGCTAGAGAGGGTAGGGCAGGAAGAGAGACCCAGTACTTC
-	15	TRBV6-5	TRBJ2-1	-	CASSYEVRGINEQFF	TGTGCCAGCAGTTACGAAGTACGTGGGATTAATGAGCAGTTCTTC
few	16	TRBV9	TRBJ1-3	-	CASSVGGLPSGNTIYF	TGTGCCAGCAGCGTAGGGGGGTTACCCTCTGGAAACACCATATATTTT
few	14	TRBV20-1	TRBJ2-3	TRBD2	CSARAGGSLNTQYF	TGCAGTGCTAGAGCGGGGGGGTCCCTAAATACGCAGTATTTT
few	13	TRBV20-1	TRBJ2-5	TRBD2	CSARTGGRKTQYF	TGCAGTGCTAGGACGGGGGGGCGGAAGACCCAGTACTTC
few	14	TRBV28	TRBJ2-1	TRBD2	CASSLTRGLDEQFF	TGTGCCAGCAGTTTAACGCGGGGGTTGGATGAGCAGTTCTTC
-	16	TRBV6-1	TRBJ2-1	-	CASSLLIRVKGGEQFF	TGTGCCAGCAGTCTCCTCATCCGGGTGAAAGGTGGTGAGCAGTTCTTC